Presented here are 13 T cell receptor beta chains from one specimen sequenced in a study of blood T cell repertoires in COVID-19 (dated by TCRdb to 2018 to 2020). Libraries were made using the immunoSEQ multiplex PCR assay. Drawn from immuneACCESS, this table holds only the in-frame rearrangements with V and J called that TCRdb kept. Clones are partly lost; checked studies trace under half to an unresolved V gene and leave the rest unexplained. The sample table lists around 30,000 clones, approximately 94% of them with a count of one. Jointly, the top ten make up around 4% of the sample. Material: peripheral blood. The origin of the receptors is a human donor with active COVID-19. The donor label of this sample is uncertain.

This rearrangement joins TRBV29-1 to TRBJ2-7; 9 nucleotides line up with TRBD1. Germline V CDR1 and CDR2: SQVTM, ANQGSEA. This CDR3 has 15 residues. Trimming removed 1 base from V and 3 bases from J; junction bases left unmatched: 7. CDR3 DNA sequence: TGCAGCGTTGAAGGGGTCCGGGACAGGGTCTACGAGCAGTACTTC. Translated: CSVEGVRDRVYEQYF.

The J gene is TRBJ2-1, the V gene TRBV30; 10 bases line up with TRBD1. The V gene's germline CDR1 is GTSNPN and CDR2 SVGIG (reference sequence). The junction had 9 bases not matched to a gene; V was cut back by 0 bases and J by 7 bases. The CDR3 is made up of 16 amino acids. DNA for the CDR3: TGTGCCTGGAGTGTACTTTGGGACAGGGGACGGAATGAGCAGTTCTTC. It yields the protein CAWSVLWDRGRNEQFF.

The table lists this clone with a count of one. The CDR3 spells CASSTVSAWGNSPLHF. The CDR3 nucleotides are TGTGCCAGTAGTACCGTATCGGCTTGGGGCAATTCACCCCTCCACTTT. The rearrangement uses TRBV19 and TRBJ1-6, with a tentative D call TRBD1 (5 bases). The V gene lost 4 bases and the J gene lost 7 bases, with 17 bases spanning the gap. The CDR3 length is 16 residues. Per the germline V gene, CDR1 is LNHDA and CDR2 is SQIVND (reference sequence).

The rearrangement uses TRBV29-1 and TRBJ1-6, with D uncertain. Trimming stripped 7 bases from V and 7 bases from J, with 14 bases between. The CDR3 sequence is 13 residues long. Germline V gene data show CDR1 as SQVTM and CDR2 as ANQGSEA. The CDR3 spells CSAQIAGNSPLHF. The CDR3 nucleotides read TGCAGCGCCCAGATTGCCGGGAATTCACCCCTCCACTTT.

V gene TRBV6-1 combines with J gene TRBJ2-3, with TRBD2 matching over 8 bases. The CDR3 has 15 residues. V lost 3 bases, J lost 4 bases, and 6 bases stayed unmatched. Germline V lookup: CDR1 MNHNS, CDR2 SASEGT. As DNA, the CDR3 is TGTGCCAGCAGTGATACCGGGACTAGATCAGATACGCAGTATTTT. Amino acids: CASSDTGTRSDTQYF.

The chain uses TRBV18 and TRBJ1-1; D possibly corresponds to TRBD1 (6 bases). This CDR3 is built from 17 residues. The germline V gene encodes CDR1 KGHSH and CDR2 LQKENI. Trimming took 2 bases from V and 0 from J, leaving 16 bases between them. CDR3 coding DNA: TGTGCCAGCTCACCAAGGGGGGGAAACGCGTTGAACACTGAAGCTTTCTTT. Residues: CASSPRGGNALNTEAFF.

J is TRBJ2-7 and V is TRBV2, with 9 bases aligning to TRBD1. V lost 6 bases to trimming and J lost 1 base; unmatched junction nucleotides: 1. Germline CDR1 and CDR2: SNHLY and FYNNEI. The CDR3 covers 13 residues. In DNA, the CDR3 is TGTGCCAGCAGGGACAGGGGTTCCTACGAGCAGTACTTC. This translates into CASRDRGSYEQYF.

The chain is built from TRBV10-2 and TRBJ1-5; D gene unclear. Trimming took off 3 bases at V and 1 base at J, with 10 bases between the two ends. The germline V gene encodes CDR1 WSHSY and CDR2 SAAADI. This CDR3 spans 15 amino acids. The chain's CDR3 is CASSDFGGSNQPQHF. DNA of the CDR3: TGCGCCAGCAGTGACTTCGGAGGAAGCAATCAGCCCCAGCATTTT.

This clone was counted a single time. V gene TRBV15 combines with J gene TRBJ2-7; D may be TRBD1 (5 bases). Germline CDR1 and CDR2: LNHNV and YYDKDF (reference sequence). The CDR3 covers 15 residues. Trimming took off 0 bases at V and 4 bases at J, with 13 bases between the two ends. In DNA, the CDR3 is TGTGCCACCAGCAGAGACGGACAAGTTGAGTACGAGCAGTACTTC. Amino acid sequence: CATSRDGQVEYEQYF.

The chain has TRBV18 and TRBJ1-1, with D uncertain. V was pared by 6 bases and J by 3 bases, with 11 bases between. The germline gives CDR1 KGHSH, CDR2 LQKENI. CDR3 length equals 13 residues. Here the CDR3 DNA reads TGTGCCAGCTCTCAGACAAGCTACACTGAAGCTTTCTTT. It encodes CASSQTSYTEAFF.

The chain links TRBV19 to TRBJ1-1, with 8 nucleotides matching TRBD1. This CDR3 is 12 amino acids long. Trimming at V came to 7 bases and at J to 6 bases, leaving 4 bases not matched to a gene. Germline-derived CDR1 and CDR2 are LNHDA and SQIVND (reference sequence). The CDR3 bases are TGTGCCAGTACCGACAGGGGAGCTGAAGCTTTCTTT. It is translated as CASTDRGAEAFF.

V is TRBV20-1 and J is TRBJ2-7; D is possibly TRBD1 (6 bases). The germline gives CDR1 DFQATT, CDR2 SNEGSKA (reference sequence). The CDR3 covers 15 residues. V lost 3 bases and J 1 base, leaving 16 bases between the germline ends. CDR3 residues: CSASSNRVSSYEQYF. The CDR3 nucleotides are TGCAGTGCTAGTTCGAACAGGGTCTCTTCCTACGAGCAGTACTTC.

The rearrangement joins TRBV29-1 to TRBJ1-5; D call uncertain. CDR1 and CDR2 from the germline V gene are SQVTM and ANQGSEA. V was pared by 4 bases and J by 5 bases, with 15 bases between. The CDR3 has 14 amino acids. The DNA of the CDR3 is TGCAGCGTTGGGTTCGGGAGAAGAGATCAGCCCCAGCATTTT. As protein: CSVGFGRRDQPQHF.